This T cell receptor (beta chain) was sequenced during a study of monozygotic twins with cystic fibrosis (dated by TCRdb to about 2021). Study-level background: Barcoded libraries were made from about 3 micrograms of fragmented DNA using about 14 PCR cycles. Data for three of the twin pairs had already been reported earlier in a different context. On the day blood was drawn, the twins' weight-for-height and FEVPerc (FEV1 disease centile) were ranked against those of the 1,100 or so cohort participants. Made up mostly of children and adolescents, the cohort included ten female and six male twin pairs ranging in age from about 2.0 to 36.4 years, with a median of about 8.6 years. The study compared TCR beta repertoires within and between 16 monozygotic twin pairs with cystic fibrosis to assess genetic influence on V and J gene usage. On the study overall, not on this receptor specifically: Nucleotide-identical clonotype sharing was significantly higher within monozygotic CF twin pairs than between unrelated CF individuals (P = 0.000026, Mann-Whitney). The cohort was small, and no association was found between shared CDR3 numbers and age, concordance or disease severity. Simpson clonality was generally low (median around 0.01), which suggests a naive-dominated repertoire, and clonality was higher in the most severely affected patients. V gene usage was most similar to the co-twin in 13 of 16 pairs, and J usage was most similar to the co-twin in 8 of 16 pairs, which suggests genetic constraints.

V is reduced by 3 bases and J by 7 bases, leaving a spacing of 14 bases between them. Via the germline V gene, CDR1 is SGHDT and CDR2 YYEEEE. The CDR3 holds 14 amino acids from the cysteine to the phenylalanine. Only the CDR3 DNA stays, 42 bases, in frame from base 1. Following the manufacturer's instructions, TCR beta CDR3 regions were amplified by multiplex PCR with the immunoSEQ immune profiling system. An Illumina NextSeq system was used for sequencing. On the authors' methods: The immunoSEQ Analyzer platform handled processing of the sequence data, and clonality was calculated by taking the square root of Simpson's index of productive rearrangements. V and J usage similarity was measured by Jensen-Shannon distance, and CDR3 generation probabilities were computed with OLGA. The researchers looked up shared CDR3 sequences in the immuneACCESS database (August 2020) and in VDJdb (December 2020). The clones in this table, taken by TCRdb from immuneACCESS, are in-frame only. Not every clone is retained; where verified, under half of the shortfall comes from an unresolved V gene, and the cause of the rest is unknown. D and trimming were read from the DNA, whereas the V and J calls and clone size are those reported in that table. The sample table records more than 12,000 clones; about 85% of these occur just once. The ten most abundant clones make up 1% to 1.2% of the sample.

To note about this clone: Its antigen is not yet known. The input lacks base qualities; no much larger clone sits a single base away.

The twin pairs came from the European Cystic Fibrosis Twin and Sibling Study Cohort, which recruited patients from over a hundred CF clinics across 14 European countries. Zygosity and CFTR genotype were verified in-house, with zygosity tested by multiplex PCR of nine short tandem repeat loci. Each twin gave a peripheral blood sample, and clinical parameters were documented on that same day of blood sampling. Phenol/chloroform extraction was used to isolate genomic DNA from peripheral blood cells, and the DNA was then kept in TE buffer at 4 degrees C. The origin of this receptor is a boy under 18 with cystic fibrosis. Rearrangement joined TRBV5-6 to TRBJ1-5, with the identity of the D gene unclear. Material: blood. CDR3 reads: CASSSWGSGQPQHF. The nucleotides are TGTGCCAGCAGCTCCTGGGGTTCTGGGCAGCCCCAGCATTTT.